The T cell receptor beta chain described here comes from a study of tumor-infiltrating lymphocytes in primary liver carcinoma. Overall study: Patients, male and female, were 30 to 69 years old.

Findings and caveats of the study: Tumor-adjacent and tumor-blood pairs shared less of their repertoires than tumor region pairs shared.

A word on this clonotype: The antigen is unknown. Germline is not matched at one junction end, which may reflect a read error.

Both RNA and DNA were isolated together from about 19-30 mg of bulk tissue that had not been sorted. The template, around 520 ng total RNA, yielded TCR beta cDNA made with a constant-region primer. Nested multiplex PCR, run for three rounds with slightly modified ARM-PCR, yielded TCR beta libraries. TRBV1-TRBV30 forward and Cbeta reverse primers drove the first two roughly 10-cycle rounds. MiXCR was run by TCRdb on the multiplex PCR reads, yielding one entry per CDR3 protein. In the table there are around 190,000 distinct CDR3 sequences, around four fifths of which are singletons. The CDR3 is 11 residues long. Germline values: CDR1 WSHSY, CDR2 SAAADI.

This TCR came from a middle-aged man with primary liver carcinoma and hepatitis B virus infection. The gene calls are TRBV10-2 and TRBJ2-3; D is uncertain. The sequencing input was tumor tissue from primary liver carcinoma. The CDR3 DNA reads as TGCGCCAGCAGACGCACAGATACGCAATATTTT. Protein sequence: CASRRTDTQYF.